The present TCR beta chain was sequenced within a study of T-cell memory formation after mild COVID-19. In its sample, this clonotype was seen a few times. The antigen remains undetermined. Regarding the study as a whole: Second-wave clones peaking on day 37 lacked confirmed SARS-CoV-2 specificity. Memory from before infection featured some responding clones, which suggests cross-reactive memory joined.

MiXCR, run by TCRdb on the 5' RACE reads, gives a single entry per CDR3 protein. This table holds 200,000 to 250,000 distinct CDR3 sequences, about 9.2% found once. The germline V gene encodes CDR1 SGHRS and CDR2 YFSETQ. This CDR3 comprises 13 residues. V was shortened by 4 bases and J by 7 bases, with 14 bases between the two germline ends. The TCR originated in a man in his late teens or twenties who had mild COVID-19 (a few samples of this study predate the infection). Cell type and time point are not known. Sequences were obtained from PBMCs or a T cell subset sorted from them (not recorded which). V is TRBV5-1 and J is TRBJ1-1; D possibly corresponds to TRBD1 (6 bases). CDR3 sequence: CASSLDRGVEAFF. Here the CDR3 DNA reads TGCGCCAGCAGCCTGGACAGAGGAGTTGAAGCTTTCTTT.